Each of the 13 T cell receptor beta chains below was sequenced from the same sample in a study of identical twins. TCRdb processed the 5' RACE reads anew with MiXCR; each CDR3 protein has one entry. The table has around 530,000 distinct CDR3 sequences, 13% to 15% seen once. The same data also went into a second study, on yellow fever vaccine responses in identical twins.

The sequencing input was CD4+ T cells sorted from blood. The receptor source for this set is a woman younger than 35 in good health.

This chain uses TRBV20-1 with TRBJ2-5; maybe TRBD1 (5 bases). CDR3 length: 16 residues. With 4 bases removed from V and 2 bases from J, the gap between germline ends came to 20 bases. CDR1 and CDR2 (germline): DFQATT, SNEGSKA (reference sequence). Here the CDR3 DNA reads TGCAGTGCTATCCCGGCGCGCGAGACAGAACAAGAGACCCAGTACTTC. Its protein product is CSAIPARETEQETQYF.

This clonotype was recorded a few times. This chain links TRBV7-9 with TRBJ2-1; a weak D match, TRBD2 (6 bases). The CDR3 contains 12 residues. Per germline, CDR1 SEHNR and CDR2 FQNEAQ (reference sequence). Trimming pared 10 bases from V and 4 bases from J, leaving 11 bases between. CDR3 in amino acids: CATAGKYNEQFF. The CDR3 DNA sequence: TGTGCCACGGCGGGGAAATACAATGAGCAGTTCTTC. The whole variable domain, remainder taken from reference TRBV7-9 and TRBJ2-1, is DTGVSQNPRHKITKRGQNVTFRCDPISEHNRLYWYRQTLGQGPEFLTYFQNEAQLEKSRLLSDRFSAERPKGSFSTLEIQRTEQGDSAMYLCATAGKYNEQFFGPGTRLTVL.

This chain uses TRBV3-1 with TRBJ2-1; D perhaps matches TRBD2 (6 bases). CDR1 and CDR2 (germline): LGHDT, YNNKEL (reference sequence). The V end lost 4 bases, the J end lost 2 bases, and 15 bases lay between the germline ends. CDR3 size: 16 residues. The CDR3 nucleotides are TGTGCCAGCAGCCCGTCAACGGGGGTCCCCTACAATGAGCAGTTCTTC. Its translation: CASSPSTGVPYNEQFF.

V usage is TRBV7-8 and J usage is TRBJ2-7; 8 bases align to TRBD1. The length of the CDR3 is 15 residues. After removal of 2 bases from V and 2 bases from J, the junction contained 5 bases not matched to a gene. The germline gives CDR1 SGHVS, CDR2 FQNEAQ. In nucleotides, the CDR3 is TGTGCCAGCAGCTTACGGGGACAGGTACCCTACGAGCAGTACTTC. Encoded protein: CASSLRGQVPYEQYF.

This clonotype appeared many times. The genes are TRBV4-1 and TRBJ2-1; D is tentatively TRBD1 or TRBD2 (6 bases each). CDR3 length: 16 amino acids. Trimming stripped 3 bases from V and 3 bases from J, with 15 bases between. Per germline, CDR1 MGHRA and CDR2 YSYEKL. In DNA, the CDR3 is TGCGCCAGCAGCCATGGCTTCGGGGGCGACTACAATGAGCAGTTCTTC. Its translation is CASSHGFGGDYNEQFF.

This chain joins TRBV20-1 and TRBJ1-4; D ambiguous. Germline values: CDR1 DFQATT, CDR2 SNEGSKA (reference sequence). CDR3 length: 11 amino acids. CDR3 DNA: TGCGCCCAGCCCCTTAATGAAAAACTGTTTTTT. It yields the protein CAQPLNEKLFF.

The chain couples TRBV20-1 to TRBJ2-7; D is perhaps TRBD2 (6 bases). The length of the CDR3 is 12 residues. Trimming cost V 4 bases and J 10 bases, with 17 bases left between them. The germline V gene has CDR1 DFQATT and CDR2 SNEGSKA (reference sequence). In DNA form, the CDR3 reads TGCAGTGCTACCGGAGCGGGCCTGTCACAGTACTTC. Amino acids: CSATGAGLSQYF.

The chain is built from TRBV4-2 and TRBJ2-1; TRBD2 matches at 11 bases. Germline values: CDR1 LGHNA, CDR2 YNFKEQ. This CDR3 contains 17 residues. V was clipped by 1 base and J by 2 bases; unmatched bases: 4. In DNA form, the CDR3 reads TGTGCCAGCAGCCAAGTTGGTAGCGGGAGGGCCTACAATGAGCAGTTCTTC. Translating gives CASSQVGSGRAYNEQFF.

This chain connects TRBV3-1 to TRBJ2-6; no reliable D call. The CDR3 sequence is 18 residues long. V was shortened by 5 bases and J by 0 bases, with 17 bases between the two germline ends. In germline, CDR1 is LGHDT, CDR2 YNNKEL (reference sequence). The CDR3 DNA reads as TGTGCCAGCAGCTTGTCGATGTCGATAAGCTCTGGGGCCAACGTCCTGACTTTC. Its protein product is CASSLSMSISSGANVLTF.

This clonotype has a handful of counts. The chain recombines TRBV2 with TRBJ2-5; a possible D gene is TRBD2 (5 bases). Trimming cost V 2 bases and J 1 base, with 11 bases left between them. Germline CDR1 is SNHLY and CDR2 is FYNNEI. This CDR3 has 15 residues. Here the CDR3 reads CASSEHGVAQETQYF. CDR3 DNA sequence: TGTGCCAGCAGTGAACACGGGGTAGCCCAAGAGACCCAGTACTTC. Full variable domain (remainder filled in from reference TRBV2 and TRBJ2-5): EPEVTQTPSHQVTQMGQEVILRCVPISNHLYFYWYRQILGQKVEFLVSFYNNEISEKSEIFDDQFSVERPDGSNFTLKIRSTKLEDSAMYFCASSEHGVAQETQYFGPGTRLLVL.

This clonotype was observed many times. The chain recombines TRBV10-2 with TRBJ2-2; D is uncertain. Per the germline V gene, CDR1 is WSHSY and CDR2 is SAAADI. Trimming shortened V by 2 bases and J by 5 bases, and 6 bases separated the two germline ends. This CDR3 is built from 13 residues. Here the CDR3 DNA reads TGCGCCAGCAGTGAGGTAGAGACCGGGGAGCTGTTTTTT. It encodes CASSEVETGELFF.

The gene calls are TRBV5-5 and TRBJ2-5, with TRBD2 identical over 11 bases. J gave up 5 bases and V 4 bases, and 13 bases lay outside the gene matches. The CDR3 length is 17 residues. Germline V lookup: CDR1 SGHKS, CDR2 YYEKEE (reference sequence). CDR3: CASSPKISGGVGETQYF. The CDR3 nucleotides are TGTGCCAGCAGCCCGAAGATTAGCGGGGGGGTCGGTGAGACCCAGTACTTC.

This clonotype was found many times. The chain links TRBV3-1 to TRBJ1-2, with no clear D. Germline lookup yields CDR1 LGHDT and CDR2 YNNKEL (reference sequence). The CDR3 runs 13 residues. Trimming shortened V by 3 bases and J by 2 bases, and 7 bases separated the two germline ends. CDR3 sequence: CASSQTENYGYTF. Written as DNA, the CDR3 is TGTGCCAGCAGCCAGACGGAGAACTATGGCTACACCTTC.